A single sample is the source of the 31 T cell receptor beta chains below, sequenced in a study of identifying expanded T cells in peripheral blood. TCRdb's table, derived via immunoSEQ multiplex PCR, lists solely in-frame clones and lacks some. The profile shows 70,000 to 95,000 clones, around nine tenths of them singletons. The specimen was blood. Source of these receptors: a person aged 18 to 70 in good health.

The genes are TRBV7-3 and TRBJ2-3; D is ambiguous. This CDR3 spans 16 amino acids. The V gene lost 0 bases and the J gene lost 0 bases, with 10 bases spanning the gap. Germline lookup yields CDR1 SGHTA and CDR2 FQGTGA. The CDR3 DNA reads TGTGCCAGCAGCTTAACTGGGCGGAAAAGCACAGATACGCAGTATTTT. It encodes CASSLTGRKSTDTQYF.

The chain uses TRBV7-3 and TRBJ2-1; 9 bases are shared with TRBD1. With 1 base clipped from V and 5 bases from J, the junction kept 3 bases outside the gene matches. The CDR3 runs to 15 residues. Germline-derived CDR1 and CDR2 are SGHTA and FQGTGA. The CDR3 is CASSLRGQGDNEQFF. Written as DNA, the CDR3 is TGTGCCAGCAGCTTAAGGGGACAGGGAGACAATGAGCAGTTCTTC.

This chain uses TRBV15 with TRBJ2-2, with 10 nucleotides matching TRBD1. Germline assignment: CDR1 LNHNV and CDR2 YYDKDF (reference sequence). This CDR3 comprises 16 residues. J gave up 7 bases and V 2 bases, and 7 bases lay outside the gene matches. CDR3 nucleotides: TGTGCCACCAGCAGATCGGGACAGGGGATGGGCGGGGAGCTGTTTTTT. This translates into CATSRSGQGMGGELFF.

The chain combines TRBV4-2 with TRBJ1-2; TRBD1 might be the D (5 bases). Germline assignment: CDR1 LGHNA and CDR2 YNFKEQ. This CDR3 spans 16 amino acids. The germline V and J ends were trimmed by 0 bases and 8 bases, with 19 bases remaining between them. Written as DNA, the CDR3 is TGTGCCAGCAGCCAAGACCCGGGGCGGGCGGCTGGCGGCTACACCTTC. This encodes CASSQDPGRAAGGYTF.

The chain combines TRBV10-3 with TRBJ2-2, with D uncertain. The ends were cut back, 2 bases at V and 5 bases at J, with 0 bases in the middle. The CDR3 sequence is 11 residues long. In germline, CDR1 is ENHRY, CDR2 SYGVKD. The CDR3 sequence: CAISETGELFF. In nucleotides, the CDR3 is TGTGCCATCAGTGAGACCGGGGAGCTGTTTTTT.

The CDR3 reads CASSRTGGLGQYF. The CDR3 DNA follows: TGTGCCAGTAGTCGGACAGGGGGCTTGGGGCAGTACTTC. The rearrangement joins TRBV6-5 to TRBJ2-7; 11 nucleotides line up with TRBD1. The length of the CDR3 is 13 residues. The V and J ends lost 9 bases and 9 bases, in that order; junction bases with no gene match: 10. Germline loops: CDR1 MNHEY, CDR2 SVGAGI.

This clone was found once. The CDR3, as DNA: TGCGCCAGCAATCCGGGGGGAACCCCCTACGAGCAGTACTTC. This sequence encodes CASNPGGTPYEQYF. The J gene is TRBJ2-7, the V gene TRBV10-2, with 7 bases that match TRBD2. The CDR3 covers 14 residues. J was trimmed by 2 bases and V by 7 bases; bases with no gene match: 8. CDR1 and CDR2 (germline): WSHSY, SAAADI.

The CDR3 protein is CASSFPRDRGRMGTGELFF. The CDR3 DNA sequence: TGTGCCAGTAGTTTTCCCCGGGACAGGGGGCGGATGGGCACCGGGGAGCTGTTTTTT. The J gene is TRBJ2-2, the V gene TRBV19, with 12 bases that match TRBD1. The junction had 14 bases not matched to a gene; V was cut back by 5 bases and J by 4 bases. Germline V gives CDR1 LNHDA, CDR2 SQIVND (reference sequence). The CDR3 runs 19 residues.

V and J are TRBV5-1 and TRBJ2-4; 10 nucleotides agree with TRBD2. Germline V gene data show CDR1 as SGHRS and CDR2 as YFSETQ. This CDR3 comprises 15 residues. V was pared by 3 bases and J by 4 bases, with 4 bases of the junction left unmatched. The CDR3 nucleotides are TGCGCCAGCAGCTCTAGCGGGAGCGGTAAAAACATTCAGTACTTC. It translates to CASSSSGSGKNIQYF.

The chain joins TRBV6-6 to TRBJ2-3; tentative D call: TRBD1 (6 bases). The V end was cut by 4 bases, the J end by 6 bases, with 14 bases between. The CDR3 is made up of 14 amino acids. Looked up from germline, CDR1 is MNHNY and CDR2 is SVGAGI (reference sequence). The CDR3 spells CASSFGQGSDTQYF. The CDR3 coding sequence is TGTGCCAGCAGTTTCGGGCAGGGGTCCGATACGCAGTATTTT.

The rearrangement joins TRBV30 to TRBJ2-3; 9 bases line up with TRBD1. With V trimmed by 0 bases and J by 2 bases, 6 bases remained unmatched. There are 16 residues in the CDR3. Germline CDR1 reads GTSNPN; CDR2 reads SVGIG (reference sequence). The CDR3 DNA is TGTGCCTGGAGTGTGCGCCGGGACAGGGCCACAGATACGCAGTATTTT. This sequence encodes CAWSVRRDRATDTQYF.

The chain uses TRBV27 and TRBJ2-7; D gene unclear. CDR3 length: 14 amino acids. V lost 2 bases to trimming and J lost 5 bases, with 13 bases between them. Germline CDR1 and CDR2: MNHEY and SMNVEV (reference sequence). The CDR3 is CASSLSSSFDEQYF. DNA of the CDR3: TGTGCCAGCAGTTTAAGTTCCAGTTTCGACGAGCAGTACTTC.

The DNA for the CDR3 is TGCAGCGCTCTTGGGACTAGCAAAAACACCTACGAGCAGTACTTC. This gives the protein CSALGTSKNTYEQYF. The genes are TRBV29-1 and TRBJ2-7; TRBD2 aligns across 9 bases. The length of the CDR3 is 15 residues. Germline V gene data show CDR1 as SQVTM and CDR2 as ANQGSEA. Trimming cost V 7 bases and J 2 bases; bases outside gene matches: 12.

V and J are TRBV2 and TRBJ2-2; 12 bases map to TRBD2. V lost 2 bases, J lost 4 bases, and 17 bases stayed unmatched. Germline V CDR1 and CDR2: SNHLY, FYNNEI. CDR3 length: 21 residues. CDR3 in amino acids: CASSESPTSGGSLGGTGELFF. The CDR3 DNA follows: TGTGCCAGCAGTGAATCGCCAACTAGCGGGGGGTCCTTAGGAGGCACCGGGGAGCTGTTTTTT.

V usage is TRBV27 and J usage is TRBJ1-2; perhaps TRBD1 as D (5 bases). The V end was cut by 5 bases, the J end by 8 bases, with 18 bases between. Germline lookup yields CDR1 MNHEY and CDR2 SMNVEV (reference sequence). The CDR3 runs 14 residues. The CDR3, as DNA: TGTGCCAGCAGTCCTGCGGACCCGTGGGGCGGCTACACCTTC. This codes for CASSPADPWGGYTF.

This chain connects TRBV14 to TRBJ2-3; 10 positions match TRBD2. The length of the CDR3 is 15 residues. The junction had 10 bases not matched to a gene; V was cut back by 1 base and J by 12 bases. Germline lookup yields CDR1 SGHDN and CDR2 FVKESK. For the CDR3, the DNA is TGTGCCAGCAGCCAAGTGCAAGCGGGAGGGCCTCCCCAGTATTTT. It codes for CASSQVQAGGPPQYF.

This clone was recorded once. This rearrangement joins TRBV7-2 to TRBJ2-6; TRBD1 is a possible D gene (5 bases). The germline gives CDR1 SGHTA, CDR2 FQGNSA. This CDR3 has 16 amino acids. The germline V and J ends were trimmed by 1 base and 2 bases, with 9 bases remaining between them. The CDR3 here is CASSLEAGTGANVLTF. CDR3 sequence (DNA): TGTGCCAGCAGCTTAGAAGCAGGGACTGGGGCCAACGTCCTGACTTTC.

This chain uses TRBV18 with TRBJ1-1, with unresolved D. The CDR3 runs to 15 residues. CDR1 KGHSH and CDR2 LQKENI come from the germline V gene. Trimming pared 3 bases from V and 0 bases from J, leaving 11 bases between. The CDR3 loop is CASSPGRPMNTEAFF. The CDR3 coding sequence is TGTGCCAGCTCACCGGGTCGTCCCATGAACACTGAAGCTTTCTTT.

This clone was seen a single time. The chain is built from TRBV7-9 and TRBJ1-1, with D unclear. The CDR3 spans 13 residues. The germline gives CDR1 SEHNR, CDR2 FQNEAQ (reference sequence). Deletions cut 5 bases from V and 11 bases from J, with 18 bases between. The CDR3 here is CASSPPAAKAAFF. The CDR3 DNA reads TGTGCCAGCAGCCCGCCAGCAGCCAAGGCGGCTTTCTTT.

This chain links TRBV6-6 with TRBJ2-5; the D gene is possibly TRBD2 (5 bases). Germline assignment: CDR1 MNHNY and CDR2 SVGAGI (reference sequence). CDR3 length: 14 residues. Trimming took 4 bases from V and 5 from J, leaving 14 bases between them. As DNA, the CDR3 is TGTGCCAGCAGTTTACGAGGGAGCTATGAGACCCAGTACTTC. Its protein product is CASSLRGSYETQYF.

This sequence joins TRBV19 and TRBJ2-3, with 9 positions matching TRBD2. Germline V gives CDR1 LNHDA, CDR2 SQIVND (reference sequence). The V gene end was trimmed by 4 bases and the J gene end by 5 bases; junction bases not matched to a gene: 10. This CDR3 comprises 16 residues. CDR3 in DNA: TGTGCCAGTAGTACCGGGGTTAGCGGGAGAGGAGATACGCAGTATTTT. This gives the protein CASSTGVSGRGDTQYF. Using reference TRBV19 and TRBJ2-3 for the parts outside the CDR3, the full variable domain is DGGITQSPKYLFRKEGQNVTLSCEQNLNHDAMYWYRQDPGQGLRLIYYSQIVNDFQKGDIAEGYSVSREKKESFPLTVTSAQKNPTAFYLCASSTGVSGRGDTQYFGPGTRLTVL.

The chain uses TRBV9 and TRBJ2-2; D tentatively reads TRBD1 or TRBD2 (5 bases each). The CDR3 runs to 16 residues. V was cut by 4 bases and J by 2 bases, with 15 bases left in between. CDR1 is SGDLS, CDR2 YYNGEE, per germline. Here the CDR3 reads CASSTIGTYNTGELFF. For the CDR3, the DNA is TGTGCCAGCAGCACGATCGGGACGTATAACACCGGGGAGCTGTTTTTT.

The V and J genes are TRBV5-5 and TRBJ2-7, with 13 bases identical to TRBD2. This CDR3 contains 16 residues. CDR1 is SGHKS, CDR2 YYEKEE, per germline (reference sequence). Trimming removed 0 bases from V and 2 bases from J; junction bases left unmatched: 2. CDR3 nucleotides: TGTGCCAGCAGCTTGGTTGGGACTAGCGGGGCCTACGAGCAGTACTTC. Translation gives CASSLVGTSGAYEQYF.

This chain links TRBV28 with TRBJ2-5, with D perhaps TRBD1 (5 bases). Germline lookup yields CDR1 MDHEN and CDR2 SYDVKM. This CDR3 contains 16 residues. The ends were cut back, 5 bases at V and 0 bases at J, with 16 bases in the middle. CDR3 protein: CASSPIKKGYQETQYF. CDR3 DNA: TGTGCCAGCAGTCCGATAAAAAAGGGGTACCAAGAGACCCAGTACTTC.

This chain joins TRBV10-3 and TRBJ1-3, with 7 bases lining up with TRBD1. Germline V gene sequence: CDR1 ENHRY, CDR2 SYGVKD. J gave up 0 bases and V 0 bases, and 11 bases lay outside the gene matches. There are 19 residues in the CDR3. The DNA for the CDR3 is TGTGCCATCAGTGAGTCGAGGGGGCAGGGAACAAGCTCTGGAAACACCATATATTTT. Protein sequence: CAISESRGQGTSSGNTIYF.

The chain carries TRBV5-8 and TRBJ1-5; a weak D match, TRBD1 (5 bases). CDR3 size: 15 residues. Trimming pared 3 bases from V and 0 bases from J, leaving 10 bases between. CDR1 and CDR2 from the germline V gene are SGHTS and YDEGEE. CDR3 loop: CASSYGHLSNQPQHF. CDR3 nucleotides: TGTGCCAGCAGCTACGGACACCTTAGCAATCAGCCCCAGCATTTT. Using reference TRBV5-8 and TRBJ1-5 for the parts outside the CDR3, the full variable domain is EAGVTQSPTHLIKTRGQQATLRCSPISGHTSVYWYQQALGLGLQFLLWYDEGEERNRGNFPPRFSGRQFPNYSSELNVNALELEDSALYLCASSYGHLSNQPQHFGDGTRLSIL.

V gene TRBV4-1 combines with J gene TRBJ2-1, with TRBD2 matching over 10 bases. Germline values: CDR1 MGHRA, CDR2 YSYEKL. J lost 2 bases, V lost 3 bases, and 4 bases had no gene match. The CDR3 length is 16 residues. CDR3 protein: CASSQQLAGTYNEQFF. The CDR3 DNA follows: TGCGCCAGCAGCCAGCAACTAGCGGGAACCTACAATGAGCAGTTCTTC.

The V and J genes are TRBV6-5 and TRBJ1-2; 7 nucleotides agree with TRBD1. Germline lookup yields CDR1 MNHEY and CDR2 SVGAGI. CDR3 length: 15 amino acids. J lost 5 bases, V lost 6 bases, and 12 bases had no gene match. The CDR3 protein is CASSRQGGGRYGYTF. CDR3 nucleotide sequence: TGTGCCAGCAGCCGACAGGGTGGGGGGAGGTATGGCTACACCTTC.

V and J are TRBV29-1 and TRBJ1-6; TRBD1 matches at 9 bases. Germline V CDR1 and CDR2: SQVTM, ANQGSEA. The CDR3 is 13 amino acids. With V trimmed by 8 bases and J by 7 bases, 6 bases remained unmatched. The CDR3 is CSTRQGGNSPLHF. DNA for the CDR3: TGCAGCACCAGACAGGGGGGAAATTCACCCCTCCACTTT.

This chain uses TRBV28 with TRBJ1-4; D possibly corresponds to TRBD1 (6 bases). The CDR3 runs 14 residues. Germline V gives CDR1 MDHEN, CDR2 SYDVKM. The V and J ends lost 5 bases and 8 bases respectively, with 15 bases between them. DNA of the CDR3: TGTGCCAGCAGTAGAGGGGGGGCCGCCGAAAAACTGTTTTTT. This gives the protein CASSRGGAAEKLFF. Supplemented by reference TRBV28 and TRBJ1-4, the full variable domain reads DVKVTQSSRYLVKRTGEKVFLECVQDMDHENMFWYRQDPGLGLRLIYFSYDVKMKEKGDIPEGYSVSREKKERFSLILESASTNQTSMYLCASSRGGAAEKLFFGSGTQLSVL.

The rearrangement links TRBV6-4 to TRBJ2-3; D ambiguous. Germline CDR1 reads MRHNA; CDR2 reads SNTAGT. CDR3 length: 17 amino acids. Trimming left V 0 bases short and J 0 bases short, with 13 bases between. In DNA form, the CDR3 reads TGTGCCAGCAGTGACTCTTCCCTGGGCCGCAGCACAGATACGCAGTATTTT. Translation: CASSDSSLGRSTDTQYF.